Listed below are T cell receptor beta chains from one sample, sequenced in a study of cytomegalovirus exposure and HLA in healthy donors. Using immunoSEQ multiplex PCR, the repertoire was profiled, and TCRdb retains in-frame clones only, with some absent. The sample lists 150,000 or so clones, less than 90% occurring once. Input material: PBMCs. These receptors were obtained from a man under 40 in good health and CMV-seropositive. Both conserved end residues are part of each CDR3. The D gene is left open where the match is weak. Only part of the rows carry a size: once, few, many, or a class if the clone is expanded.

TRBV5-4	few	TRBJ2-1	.	CASSHDTSSYNEQFF	TGTGCCAGCAGCCACGACACCAGCTCCTACAATGAGCAGTTCTTC
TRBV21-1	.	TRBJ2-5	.	CASSPKGVLRDRKETQYF	TGTGCCAGCAGCCCAAAAGGGGTTCTCCGGGACAGAAAAGAGACCCAGTACTTC
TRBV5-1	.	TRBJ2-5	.	CASSLGSAAGETQYF	TGCGCCAGCAGCTTGGGTTCTGCTGCGGGGGAGACCCAGTACTTC
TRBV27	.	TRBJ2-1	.	CASSLAEPSYNEQFF	TGTGCCAGCAGTTTAGCCGAGCCCTCCTACAATGAGCAGTTCTTC
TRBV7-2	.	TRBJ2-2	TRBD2	CASSLFSGRAAGELFF	TGTGCCAGCAGCTTATTTAGCGGGAGGGCGGCCGGGGAGCTGTTTTTT
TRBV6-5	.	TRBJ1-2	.	CASRQGLTNAYTF	TGTGCCAGCAGGCAGGGACTAACGAATGCCTACACCTTC
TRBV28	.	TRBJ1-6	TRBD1	CASRTGQGAESPLHF	TGTGCCAGCAGAACCGGACAGGGGGCGGAATCACCCCTCCACTTT
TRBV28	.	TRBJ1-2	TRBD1	CASSLGTGFIYGYTF	TGTGCCAGCAGCCTCGGGACAGGGTTTATCTATGGCTACACCTTC
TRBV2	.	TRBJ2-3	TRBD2	CASNGLAGHTDTQYF	TGTGCCAGCAACGGCCTAGCGGGACACACAGATACGCAGTATTTT
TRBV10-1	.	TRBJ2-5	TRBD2	CASSAGTSGRETQYF	TGCGCCAGCAGTGCCGGGACTAGCGGGAGAGAGACCCAGTACTTC
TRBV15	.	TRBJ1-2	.	CATSPIVSRGNYGYTF	TGTGCCACCAGCCCGATCGTGTCCAGGGGTAACTATGGCTACACCTTC
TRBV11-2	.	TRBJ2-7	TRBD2	CASSLRGRILAGDPEYF	TGTGCCAGCAGTTTAAGAGGGCGAATTCTAGCGGGAGACCCAGAGTACTTC
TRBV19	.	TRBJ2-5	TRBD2	CASSIGSAGGRETQYF	TGTGCCAGTAGTATAGGGTCAGCGGGGGGGCGCGAGACCCAGTACTTC
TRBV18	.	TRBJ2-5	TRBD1	CASSRTGQGAQETQYF	TGTGCCAGCTCACGGACCGGACAGGGGGCACAAGAGACCCAGTACTTC
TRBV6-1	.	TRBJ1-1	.	CASSEARGRGEAFF	TGTGCCAGCAGTGAAGCGCGGGGGAGAGGTGAAGCTTTCTTT
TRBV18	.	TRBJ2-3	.	CASSPRQAGADTQYF	TGTGCCAGCTCACCACGACAGGCGGGGGCAGATACGCAGTATTTT
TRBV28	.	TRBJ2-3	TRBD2	CASIKGRVSTDTQYF	TGTGCCAGCATAAAGGGGAGGGTTAGCACAGATACGCAGTATTTT
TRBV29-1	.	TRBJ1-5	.	CSVGDDQPQHF	TGCAGCGTTGGCGATGATCAGCCCCAGCATTTT
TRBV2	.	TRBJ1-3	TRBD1	CASRDRGTGNTIYF	TGTGCCAGCAGGGACAGGGGGACTGGAAACACCATATATTTT
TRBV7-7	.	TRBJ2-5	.	CASTAGQQETQYF	TGTGCTAGCACCGCGGGGCAGCAAGAGACCCAGTACTTC
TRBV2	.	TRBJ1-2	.	CASMGGQGYGYTF	TGTGCCAGCATGGGGGGGCAGGGCTATGGCTACACCTTC
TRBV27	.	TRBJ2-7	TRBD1	CAEGDRAYEQYF	TGTGCCGAGGGGGACAGGGCCTACGAGCAGTACTTC
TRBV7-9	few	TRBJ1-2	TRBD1	CASSYGQGGHGYTF	TGTGCCAGCAGCTACGGACAGGGAGGGCATGGCTACACCTTC
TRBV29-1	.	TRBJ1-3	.	CSASGRFSGNTIYF	TGCAGCGCCAGCGGACGGTTCTCTGGAAACACCATATATTTT
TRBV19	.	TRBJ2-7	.	CATSSSYEQYF	TGTGCCACTAGTTCGTCCTACGAGCAGTACTTC
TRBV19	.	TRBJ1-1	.	CASRRGDGGSEAFF	TGTGCCAGTAGACGTGGCGATGGGGGCTCTGAAGCTTTCTTT
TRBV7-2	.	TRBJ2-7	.	CASSASGGRSSYEQYF	TGTGCCAGCAGCGCATCAGGGGGGAGGAGCTCCTACGAGCAGTACTTC
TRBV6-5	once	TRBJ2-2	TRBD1	CASSYTPDRGTGELFF	TGTGCCAGCAGTTATACTCCGGACAGGGGCACCGGGGAGCTGTTTTTT
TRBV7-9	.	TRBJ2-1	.	CASSLYQPGRYNEQFF	TGTGCCAGCAGCTTATATCAGCCAGGGAGGTACAATGAGCAGTTCTTC